This is a list of T cell receptor beta chains from one sample in a study of multiple sclerosis patients with progressive multifocal leukoencephalopathy. Profiled with immunoSEQ multiplex PCR; TCRdb holds only in-frame clones, not every one. The sample lists some 25,000 clones, more than 85% occurring once. Material: PBMCs, obtained from a patient treated with natalizumab. The origin of the receptors is a man aged 30 to 39 with multiple sclerosis. Both conserved end residues are part of each CDR3. The D gene is left open where the match is weak. Not every row has a clone size; where given, it reads once, few, many or a size class.

clone size,J gene,CDR3 length,D gene,V gene,CDR3 DNA,CDR3 protein
NA,TRBJ2-7,14,NA,TRBV7-2,TGTGCCAGCAGCTCGGCACAGGGCGCCTACGAGCAGTACTTC,CASSSAQGAYEQYF
NA,TRBJ1-6,16,NA,TRBV5-1,TGCGCCAGCAGCTTGGACACCAGCTCCTATAATTCACCCCTCCACTTT,CASSLDTSSYNSPLHF
NA,TRBJ2-1,10,NA,TRBV29-1,TGCAGCGTTTCTTCAGGTGAGCAGTTCTTC,CSVSSGEQFF
NA,TRBJ1-1,14,TRBD1,TRBV19,TGTGCCAGTAGGGCGGACAGGGGCCCTGCTGAAGCTTTCTTT,CASRADRGPAEAFF
NA,TRBJ1-1,15,TRBD1,TRBV7-2,TGTGCCAGCAGCTTATATCAGGGGGGCTACACTGAAGCTTTCTTT,CASSLYQGGYTEAFF
NA,TRBJ2-7,14,NA,TRBV4-1,TGCGCCAGCAGCCAAGGGGGCGGTTCCTACGAGCAGTACTTC,CASSQGGGSYEQYF
NA,TRBJ2-1,15,NA,TRBV7-6,TGTGCCAGCAGCTCAGAGACTGGGACTTACAATGAGCAGTTCTTC,CASSSETGTYNEQFF
NA,TRBJ2-1,14,NA,TRBV27,TGTGCCAGCAGTTTCTACAGTCCACGGGATGAGCAGTTCTTC,CASSFYSPRDEQFF
once,TRBJ2-7,14,TRBD1,TRBV27,TGTGCCAGCAGTTCCCCGGGACAGCACTACGAGCAGTACTTC,CASSSPGQHYEQYF
NA,TRBJ1-5,17,NA,TRBV18,TGTGCCAGCTCACCAACGGGGGGCGGAGTTAGCAATCAGCCCCAGCATTTT,CASSPTGGGVSNQPQHF
NA,TRBJ2-1,15,TRBD2,TRBV7-2,TGTGCCAGCAGCTACGGACTAGCGGTCTACAATGAGCAGTTCTTC,CASSYGLAVYNEQFF
NA,TRBJ2-2,13,TRBD1,TRBV19,TGTGCCAGTCGGACAGGGAACCCCGGGGAGCTGTTTTTT,CASRTGNPGELFF
NA,TRBJ2-7,14,TRBD1,TRBV15,TGTGCCACCAGCAGCGCCTGGGACAGATACGAGCAGTACTTC,CATSSAWDRYEQYF
once,TRBJ2-2,14,NA,TRBV11-2,TGTGCCAGCAGCTTACGACTAGGGACCGGGGAGCTGTTTTTT,CASSLRLGTGELFF
NA,TRBJ2-7,13,NA,TRBV18,TGTGCCAGCTCCCAGGACGGTCCCTACGAGCAGTACTTC,CASSQDGPYEQYF
NA,TRBJ2-2,15,TRBD1,TRBV2,TGTGCCAGCAGTGAGAGGACAGGGAGCAGAGGGGAGCTGTTTTTT,CASSERTGSRGELFF
NA,TRBJ1-2,15,NA,TRBV19,TGTGCCAGTAGTAGGATGGCGGGGGTGACGTATGGCTACACCTTC,CASSRMAGVTYGYTF
NA,TRBJ2-2,13,NA,TRBV27,TGTGCCAGCAGCCCTGGGGCGAGCGGGGAGCTGTTTTTT,CASSPGASGELFF
NA,TRBJ2-4,14,NA,TRBV6-5,TGTGCCAGCACCGAACCGGGACCCTCTAACATTCAGTACTTC,CASTEPGPSNIQYF
NA,TRBJ1-2,17,NA,TRBV10-3,TGTGCCATCAGTGAGTCGTCGGCAGGGGATGAGGTCTATGGCTACACCTTC,CAISESSAGDEVYGYTF
NA,TRBJ1-3,15,NA,TRBV4-1,TGCGCCAGCAGCCAAGTCCTGAGCTCTGGAAACACCATATATTTT,CASSQVLSSGNTIYF
NA,TRBJ2-7,15,NA,TRBV27,TGTGCCAGCAGTTCCGGCCCGATATGGGGGTCCGAGCAGTACTTC,CASSSGPIWGSEQYF
once,TRBJ2-5,12,NA,TRBV5-1,TGCGCCAGCTATCAGAACCAAGAGACCCAGTACTTC,CASYQNQETQYF
NA,TRBJ2-1,13,NA,TRBV6-5,TGTGCCAGCAGTTACGGCGCGTACAATGAGCAGTTCTTC,CASSYGAYNEQFF
few,TRBJ1-5,13,NA,TRBV6-6,TGTGCCAGCAGTTACCGCCTAAATCAGCCCCAGCATTTT,CASSYRLNQPQHF
few,TRBJ1-1,14,NA,TRBV6-1,TGTGCCAGCACCCCCGGGCCGAAGAACACTGAAGCTTTCTTT,CASTPGPKNTEAFF
NA,TRBJ1-3,16,TRBD1,TRBV14,TGTGCCAGCAGCCGAGTACAGGGGACCTCTGGAAACACCATATATTTT,CASSRVQGTSGNTIYF
NA,TRBJ1-1,16,TRBD1,TRBV18,TGTGCCAGCTCACTCGCCGGGACAGGGTTGGGCACTGAAGCTTTCTTT,CASSLAGTGLGTEAFF
NA,TRBJ2-3,14,TRBD2,TRBV4-1,TGCGCCAGCAGCCAAGTACGGGAGGGAGATACGCAGTATTTT,CASSQVREGDTQYF
once,TRBJ2-7,13,NA,TRBV12-5,TGTGCTAGTGGTTTGACCCTAGTTTACGAGCAGTACTTC,CASGLTLVYEQYF